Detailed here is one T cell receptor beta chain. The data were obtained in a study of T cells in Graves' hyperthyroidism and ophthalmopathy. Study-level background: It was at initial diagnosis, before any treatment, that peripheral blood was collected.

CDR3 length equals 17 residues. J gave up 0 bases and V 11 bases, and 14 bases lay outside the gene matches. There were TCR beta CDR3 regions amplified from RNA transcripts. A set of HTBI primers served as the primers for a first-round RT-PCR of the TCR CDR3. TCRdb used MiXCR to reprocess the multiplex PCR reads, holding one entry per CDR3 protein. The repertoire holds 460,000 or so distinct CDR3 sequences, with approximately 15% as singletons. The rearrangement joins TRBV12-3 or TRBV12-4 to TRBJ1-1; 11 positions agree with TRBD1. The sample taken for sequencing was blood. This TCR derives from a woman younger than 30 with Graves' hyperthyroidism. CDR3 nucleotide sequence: TGTGCCGGCACCCCAGAGGGACAGGGGGATGTGAACACTGAAGCTTTCTTT. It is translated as CAGTPEGQGDVNTEAFF.